The 10 T cell receptor beta chains reported below all come from one sample, sequenced in a study of technical replicates of blood from a handful of donors. Repertoires were generated with immunoSEQ multiplex PCR, while TCRdb's copy carries only in-frame clones and drops some. This table holds over 55,000 clones, around 87% found once. Sequenced: PBMCs. All receptors come from a human donor in good health. Some clones in this sample may be carry-over from other donors' samples.

The chain joins TRBV5-1 to TRBJ2-7, with D possibly matching TRBD1 (6 bases). Looked up from germline, CDR1 is SGHRS and CDR2 is YFSETQ. V was trimmed by 4 bases and J by 1 base, leaving 12 bases between them. The CDR3 covers 14 residues. CDR3 sequence reads: CASSPGQFSYEQYF. The CDR3 DNA sequence: TGCGCCAGCAGCCCCGGACAGTTTTCCTACGAGCAGTACTTC.

The chain uses TRBV5-1 and TRBJ1-1, with a possible D match to TRBD1 (5 bases). This CDR3 has 14 residues. V gave up 4 bases and J gave up 1 base, with 11 bases separating them. In germline, CDR1 is SGHRS, CDR2 YFSETQ. This CDR3 reads CASSQNGGNTEAFF. The CDR3 DNA reads TGCGCCAGCAGCCAAAACGGGGGGAACACTGAAGCTTTCTTT.

V and J are TRBV19 and TRBJ1-1; D possibly corresponds to TRBD1 (6 bases). CDR1 is LNHDA and CDR2 is SQIVND in the germline V gene (reference sequence). Trimming removed 7 bases from V and 5 bases from J, with 14 bases in between. The CDR3 totals 13 residues. This CDR3 is CASTTRGKTEAFF. As DNA, the CDR3 is TGTGCCAGTACAACCAGGGGTAAGACTGAAGCTTTCTTT.

This clone has just one count. The chain couples TRBV4-1 to TRBJ2-1; 11 positions match TRBD2. V trimming: 1 base; J trimming: 5 bases; junction bases outside the gene matches: 4. There are 16 residues in the CDR3. CDR1 and CDR2 from the germline V gene are MGHRA and YSYEKL. CDR3 sequence: CASSQVLAGGNNEQFF. Here the CDR3 DNA reads TGCGCCAGCAGCCAAGTCCTAGCGGGGGGTAACAATGAGCAGTTCTTC.

The V call is TRBV2, the J call TRBJ2-5; no definite D call. This CDR3 is built from 10 residues. Germline loops: CDR1 SNHLY, CDR2 FYNNEI. The ends were cut back, 7 bases at V and 5 bases at J, with 5 bases in the middle. The CDR3 spells CASKLETQYF. CDR3 nucleotides: TGTGCCAGCAAACTGGAGACCCAGTACTTC.

The rearrangement links TRBV10-3 to TRBJ2-3; D might be TRBD2 (6 bases). This CDR3 is 16 amino acids long. Germline CDR1 reads ENHRY; CDR2 reads SYGVKD. The germline V and J ends were trimmed by 3 bases and 2 bases, with 15 bases remaining between them. CDR3 loop: CAISENPGGNTDTQYF. CDR3 sequence (DNA): TGTGCCATCAGTGAAAATCCCGGGGGTAACACAGATACGCAGTATTTT.

The J gene is TRBJ2-7, the V gene TRBV5-3, with 13 bases that match TRBD2. TRBV5-3 is classed as an ORF, of uncertain function. The V gene end was trimmed by 4 bases and the J gene end by 6 bases; junction bases not matched to a gene: 13. The CDR3 sequence is 17 residues long. CDR3 sequence reads: CARSPRLAGGRGAEQYF. The CDR3, as DNA: TGTGCCAGAAGCCCCCGACTAGCGGGGGGCCGAGGAGCCGAGCAGTACTTC.

The chain employs TRBV4-2 and TRBJ2-7; tentative D call: TRBD2 (6 bases). The V and J ends lost 1 base and 5 bases respectively, with 18 bases between them. The CDR3 runs 16 residues. CDR1 is LGHNA and CDR2 is YNFKEQ in the germline V gene. The CDR3 coding sequence is TGTGCCAGCAGCCAAGTTGGGGGGAGTCTGTCCCACGAGCAGTACTTC. Encoded protein: CASSQVGGSLSHEQYF.

This chain joins TRBV7-2 and TRBJ2-1; tentatively, D is TRBD2 (5 bases). The CDR3 is 15 residues long. The germline V and J ends were trimmed by 6 bases and 0 bases, with 12 bases remaining between them. Germline loops: CDR1 SGHTA, CDR2 FQGNSA. CDR3 sequence reads: CASRPSGDSYNEQFF. As DNA, the CDR3 is TGTGCCAGCAGGCCCAGCGGAGACTCCTACAATGAGCAGTTCTTC.

This clone has only one observation. V is TRBV7-8 and J is TRBJ2-3, with unresolved D. This CDR3 contains 15 residues. V was clipped by 3 bases and J by 2 bases, with 12 bases between them. Germline loops: CDR1 SGHVS, CDR2 FQNEAQ. The CDR3 loop is CASSFSPGFTDTQYF. The CDR3 coding sequence is TGTGCCAGCAGCTTTTCCCCAGGTTTCACAGATACGCAGTATTTT.